This T cell receptor beta chain is drawn from a study of cytomegalovirus exposure and HLA in healthy donors. General study results and limits: An analysis done earlier found most TCR beta V segments productive about 90% or about 30% of the time. Researchers reported from a later analysis that most CMV-associated TCR beta chains appeared HLA-restricted. The sole available immune exposure information was CMV serostatus. Using a false discovery rate of 0.05, a later analysis showed that 16,951 TCR beta sequences were associated with HLA alleles.

A word on this clone: Its cognate antigen is unknown.

CDR1 and CDR2 from the germline V gene are LNHDA and SQIVND (reference sequence). V was clipped by 5 bases and J by 13 bases; unmatched bases: 13. The CDR3 sequence is 14 residues long. The primer mix had 60 Vbeta and 13 Jbeta primers. Sequencing used immunoSEQ multiplex PCR; TCRdb keeps in-frame clones, though not all of them. The sample has about 170,000 clones, roughly four fifths seen once. The rearrangement joins TRBV19 to TRBJ2-3; 9 bases are shared with TRBD2. Sequencing was done on a sample of PBMCs. The sequence came from a woman aged 25 to 39 in good health and CMV-seropositive. The CDR3 nucleotides read TGTGCCAGTAGTCCCCAGGGGGGAGCGGGAGGCAAGTATTTT. Translation: CASSPQGGAGGKYF.